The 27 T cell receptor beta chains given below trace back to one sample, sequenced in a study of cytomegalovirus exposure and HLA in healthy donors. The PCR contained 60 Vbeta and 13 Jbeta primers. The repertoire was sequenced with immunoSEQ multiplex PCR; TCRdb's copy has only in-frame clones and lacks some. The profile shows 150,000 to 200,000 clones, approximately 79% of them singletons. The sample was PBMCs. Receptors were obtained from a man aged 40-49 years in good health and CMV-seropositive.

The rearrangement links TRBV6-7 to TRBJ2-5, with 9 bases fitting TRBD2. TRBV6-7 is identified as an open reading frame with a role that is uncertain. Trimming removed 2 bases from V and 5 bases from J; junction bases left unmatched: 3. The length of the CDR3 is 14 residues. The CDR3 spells CASSYGRGGETQYF. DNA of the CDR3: TGTGCCAGCAGTTACGGGCGGGGGGGCGAGACCCAGTACTTC.

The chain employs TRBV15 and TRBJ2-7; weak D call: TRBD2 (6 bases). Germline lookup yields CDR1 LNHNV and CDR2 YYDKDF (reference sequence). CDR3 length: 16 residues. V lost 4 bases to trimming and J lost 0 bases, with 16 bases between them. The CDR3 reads CATSNPAGKSSYEQYF. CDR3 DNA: TGTGCCACCAGCAATCCCGCGGGGAAGAGCTCCTACGAGCAGTACTTC.

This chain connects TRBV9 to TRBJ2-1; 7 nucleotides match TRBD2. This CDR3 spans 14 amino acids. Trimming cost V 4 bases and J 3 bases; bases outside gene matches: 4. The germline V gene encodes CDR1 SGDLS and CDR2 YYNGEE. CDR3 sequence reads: CASSRDYLYNEQFF. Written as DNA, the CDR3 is TGTGCCAGCAGCCGGGACTATCTCTACAATGAGCAGTTCTTC.

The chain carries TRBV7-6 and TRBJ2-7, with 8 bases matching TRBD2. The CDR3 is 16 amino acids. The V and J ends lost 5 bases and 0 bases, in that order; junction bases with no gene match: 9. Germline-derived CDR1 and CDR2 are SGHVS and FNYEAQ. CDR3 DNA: TGTGCCAGCAGCATCACAGGCGGGGGGACCTCCTACGAGCAGTACTTC. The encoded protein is CASSITGGGTSYEQYF.

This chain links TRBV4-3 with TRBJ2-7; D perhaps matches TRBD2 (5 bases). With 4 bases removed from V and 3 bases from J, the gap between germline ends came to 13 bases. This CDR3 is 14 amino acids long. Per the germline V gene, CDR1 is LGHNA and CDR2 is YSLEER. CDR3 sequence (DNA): TGCGCCAGCAGCCTTGGACTCGGGGACTACGAGCAGTACTTC. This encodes CASSLGLGDYEQYF.

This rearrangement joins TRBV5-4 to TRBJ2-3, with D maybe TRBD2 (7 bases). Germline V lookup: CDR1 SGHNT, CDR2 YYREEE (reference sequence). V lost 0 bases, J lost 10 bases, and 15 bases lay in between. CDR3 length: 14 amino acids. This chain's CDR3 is CASSLDGGPPSQYF. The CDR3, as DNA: TGTGCCAGCAGCTTGGACGGGGGGCCTCCTTCGCAGTATTTT.

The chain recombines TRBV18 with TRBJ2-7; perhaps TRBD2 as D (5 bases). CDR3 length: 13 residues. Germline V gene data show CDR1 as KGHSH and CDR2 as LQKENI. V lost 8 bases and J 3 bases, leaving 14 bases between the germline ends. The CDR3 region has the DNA TGTGCCAGCGCGTCCGGGGTTATCTACGAGCAGTACTTC. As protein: CASASGVIYEQYF.

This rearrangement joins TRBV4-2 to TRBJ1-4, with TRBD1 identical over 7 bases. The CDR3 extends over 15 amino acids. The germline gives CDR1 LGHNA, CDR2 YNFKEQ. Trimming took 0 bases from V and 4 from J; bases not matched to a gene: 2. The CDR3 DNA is TGTGCCAGCAGCCAAGAAGACAGGGATAATGAAAAACTGTTTTTT. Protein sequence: CASSQEDRDNEKLFF.

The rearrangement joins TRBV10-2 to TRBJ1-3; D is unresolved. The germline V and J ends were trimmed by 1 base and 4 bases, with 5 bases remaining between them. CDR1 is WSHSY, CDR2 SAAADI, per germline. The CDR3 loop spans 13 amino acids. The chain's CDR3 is CASSELSGNTIYF. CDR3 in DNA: TGCGCCAGCAGTGAGTTGTCGGGAAACACCATATATTTT.

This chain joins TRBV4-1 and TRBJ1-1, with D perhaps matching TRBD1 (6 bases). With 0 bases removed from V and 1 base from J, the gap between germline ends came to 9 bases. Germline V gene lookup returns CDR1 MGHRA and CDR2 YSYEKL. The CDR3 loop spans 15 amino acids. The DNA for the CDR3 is TGCGCCAGCAGCCAAGATCAAGGGGGGAACACTGAAGCTTTCTTT. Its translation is CASSQDQGGNTEAFF.

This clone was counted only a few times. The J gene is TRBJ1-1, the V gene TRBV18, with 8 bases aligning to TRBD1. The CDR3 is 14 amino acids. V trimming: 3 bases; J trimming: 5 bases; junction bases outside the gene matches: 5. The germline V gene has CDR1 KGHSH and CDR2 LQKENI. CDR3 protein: CASSPKQGETEAFF. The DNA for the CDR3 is TGTGCCAGCTCACCTAAACAGGGGGAGACTGAAGCTTTCTTT.

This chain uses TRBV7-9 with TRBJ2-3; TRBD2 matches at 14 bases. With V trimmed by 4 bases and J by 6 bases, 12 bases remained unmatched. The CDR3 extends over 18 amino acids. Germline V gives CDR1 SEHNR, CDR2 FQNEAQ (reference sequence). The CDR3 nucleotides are TGTGCCAGCAGCTCTTCCCTTCGACTAGCGGGGGGGCCCGATACGCAGTATTTT. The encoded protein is CASSSSLRLAGGPDTQYF.

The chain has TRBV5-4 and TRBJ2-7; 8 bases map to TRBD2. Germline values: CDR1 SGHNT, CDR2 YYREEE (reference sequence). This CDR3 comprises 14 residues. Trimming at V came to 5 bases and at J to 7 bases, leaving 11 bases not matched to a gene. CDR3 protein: CASRLTGGPREQYF. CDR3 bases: TGTGCCAGCAGACTGACGGGGGGGCCTCGTGAGCAGTACTTC. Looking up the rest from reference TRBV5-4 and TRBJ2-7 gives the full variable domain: ETGVTQSPTHLIKTRGQQVTLRCSSQSGHNTVSWYQQALGQGPQFIFQYYREEENGRGNFPPRFSGLQFPNYSSELNVNALELDDSALYLCASRLTGGPREQYFGPGTRLTVT.

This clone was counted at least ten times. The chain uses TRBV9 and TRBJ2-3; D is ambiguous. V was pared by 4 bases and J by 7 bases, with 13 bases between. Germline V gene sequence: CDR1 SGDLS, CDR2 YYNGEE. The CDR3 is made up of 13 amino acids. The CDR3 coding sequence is TGTGCCAGCAGCCCATCCCCACAGCATACGCAGTATTTT. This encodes CASSPSPQHTQYF.

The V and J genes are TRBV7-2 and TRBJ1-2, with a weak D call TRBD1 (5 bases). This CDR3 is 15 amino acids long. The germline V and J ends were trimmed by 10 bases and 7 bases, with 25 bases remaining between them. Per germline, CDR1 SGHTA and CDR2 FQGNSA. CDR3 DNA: TGTGCCAAATCGCGCCGGGTGGACAACCAGGGTGGCTACACCTTC. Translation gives CAKSRRVDNQGGYTF.

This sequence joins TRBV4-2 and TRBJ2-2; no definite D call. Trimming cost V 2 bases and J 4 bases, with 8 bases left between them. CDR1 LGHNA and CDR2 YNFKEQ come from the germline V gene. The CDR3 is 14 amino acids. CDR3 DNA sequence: TGTGCCAGCAGCCAATTCCTGAGCACCGGGGAGCTGTTTTTT. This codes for CASSQFLSTGELFF.

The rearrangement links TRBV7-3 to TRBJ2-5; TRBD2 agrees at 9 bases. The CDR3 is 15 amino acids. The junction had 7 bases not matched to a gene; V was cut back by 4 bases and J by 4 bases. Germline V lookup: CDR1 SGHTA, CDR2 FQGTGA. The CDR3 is CASSSRGSGGETQYF. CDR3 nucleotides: TGTGCCAGCAGCTCCCGTGGTAGCGGGGGAGAGACCCAGTACTTC. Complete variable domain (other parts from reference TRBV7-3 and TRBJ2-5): GAGVSQTPSNKVTEKGKYVELRCDPISGHTALYWYRQSLGQGPEFLIYFQGTGAADDSGLPNDRFFAVRPEGSVSTLKIQRTERGDSAVYLCASSSRGSGGETQYFGPGTRLLVL.

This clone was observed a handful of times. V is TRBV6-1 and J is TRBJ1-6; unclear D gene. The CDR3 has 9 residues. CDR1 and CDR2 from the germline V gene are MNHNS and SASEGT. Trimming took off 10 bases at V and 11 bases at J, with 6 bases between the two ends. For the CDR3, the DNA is TGTGCCACCTATGCACCCCTCCACTTT. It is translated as CATYAPLHF.

Here the CDR3 DNA reads TGCAGTGCCAAACAGGGCTTTGAGCAGTTCTTC. Translating it yields CSAKQGFEQFF. The chain recombines TRBV20-1 with TRBJ2-1; weak D call: TRBD1 (6 bases). The germline V and J ends were trimmed by 6 bases and 9 bases, with 12 bases remaining between them. The CDR3 consists of 11 residues. CDR1 DFQATT and CDR2 SNEGSKA come from the germline V gene (reference sequence).

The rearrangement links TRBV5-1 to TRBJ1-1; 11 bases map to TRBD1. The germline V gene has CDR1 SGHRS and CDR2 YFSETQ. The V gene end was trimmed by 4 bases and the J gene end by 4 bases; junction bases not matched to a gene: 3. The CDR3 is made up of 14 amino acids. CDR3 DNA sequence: TGCGCCAGCAGCCCGGGGACAGGGGGCACTGAAGCTTTCTTT. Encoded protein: CASSPGTGGTEAFF.

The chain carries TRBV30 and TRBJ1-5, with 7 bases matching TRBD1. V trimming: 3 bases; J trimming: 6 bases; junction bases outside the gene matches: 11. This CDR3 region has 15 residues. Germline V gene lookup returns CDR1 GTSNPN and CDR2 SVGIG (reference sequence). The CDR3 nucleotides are TGTGCCTGGAGCGACAGGGTCGGGGTAGGTCAGCCCCAGCATTTT. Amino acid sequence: CAWSDRVGVGQPQHF.

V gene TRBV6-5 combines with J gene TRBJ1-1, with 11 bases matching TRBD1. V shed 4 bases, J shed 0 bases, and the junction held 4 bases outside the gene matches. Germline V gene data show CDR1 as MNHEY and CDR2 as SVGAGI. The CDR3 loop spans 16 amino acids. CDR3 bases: TGTGCCAGCAGTTCTGGGGACAGGGGGTTGAACACTGAAGCTTTCTTT. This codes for CASSSGDRGLNTEAFF.

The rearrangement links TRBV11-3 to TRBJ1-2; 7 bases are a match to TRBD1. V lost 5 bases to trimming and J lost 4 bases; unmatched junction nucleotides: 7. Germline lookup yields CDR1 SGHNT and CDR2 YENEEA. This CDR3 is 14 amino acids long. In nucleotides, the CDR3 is TGTGCCAGCAGCGGACAGGACGGTGGCTATGGCTACACCTTC. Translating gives CASSGQDGGYGYTF.

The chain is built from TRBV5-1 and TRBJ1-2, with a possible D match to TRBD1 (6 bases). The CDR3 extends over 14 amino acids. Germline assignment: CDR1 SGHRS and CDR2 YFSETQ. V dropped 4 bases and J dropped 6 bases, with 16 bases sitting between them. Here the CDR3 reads CASSPSTGFDGYTF. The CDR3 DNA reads TGCGCCAGCAGCCCTTCCACAGGGTTCGATGGCTACACCTTC.

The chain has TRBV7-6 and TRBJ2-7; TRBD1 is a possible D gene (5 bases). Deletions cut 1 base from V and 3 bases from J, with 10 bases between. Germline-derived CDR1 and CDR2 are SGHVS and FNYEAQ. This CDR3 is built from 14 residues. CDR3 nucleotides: TGTGCCAGCAGCTTAGGCCAGGGCATCTACGAGCAGTACTTC. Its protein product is CASSLGQGIYEQYF.

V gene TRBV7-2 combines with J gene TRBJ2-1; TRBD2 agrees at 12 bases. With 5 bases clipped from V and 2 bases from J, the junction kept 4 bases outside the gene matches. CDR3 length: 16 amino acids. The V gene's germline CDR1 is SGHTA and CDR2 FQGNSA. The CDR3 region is CASSLLAGGPYNEQFF. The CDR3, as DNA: TGTGCCAGCAGCCTCCTAGCGGGGGGGCCCTACAATGAGCAGTTCTTC. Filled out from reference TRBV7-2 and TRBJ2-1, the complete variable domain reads GAGVSQSPSNKVTEKGKDVELRCDPISGHTALYWYRQSLGQGLEFLIYFQGNSAPDKSGLPSDRFSAERTGGSVSTLTIQRTQQEDSAVYLCASSLLAGGPYNEQFFGPGTRLTVL.

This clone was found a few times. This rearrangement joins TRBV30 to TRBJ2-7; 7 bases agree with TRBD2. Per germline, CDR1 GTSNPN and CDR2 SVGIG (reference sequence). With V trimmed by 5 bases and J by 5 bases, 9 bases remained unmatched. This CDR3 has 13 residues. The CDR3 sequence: CAWWAGEGNEQYF. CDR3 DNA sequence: TGTGCCTGGTGGGCGGGGGAAGGGAACGAGCAGTACTTC.